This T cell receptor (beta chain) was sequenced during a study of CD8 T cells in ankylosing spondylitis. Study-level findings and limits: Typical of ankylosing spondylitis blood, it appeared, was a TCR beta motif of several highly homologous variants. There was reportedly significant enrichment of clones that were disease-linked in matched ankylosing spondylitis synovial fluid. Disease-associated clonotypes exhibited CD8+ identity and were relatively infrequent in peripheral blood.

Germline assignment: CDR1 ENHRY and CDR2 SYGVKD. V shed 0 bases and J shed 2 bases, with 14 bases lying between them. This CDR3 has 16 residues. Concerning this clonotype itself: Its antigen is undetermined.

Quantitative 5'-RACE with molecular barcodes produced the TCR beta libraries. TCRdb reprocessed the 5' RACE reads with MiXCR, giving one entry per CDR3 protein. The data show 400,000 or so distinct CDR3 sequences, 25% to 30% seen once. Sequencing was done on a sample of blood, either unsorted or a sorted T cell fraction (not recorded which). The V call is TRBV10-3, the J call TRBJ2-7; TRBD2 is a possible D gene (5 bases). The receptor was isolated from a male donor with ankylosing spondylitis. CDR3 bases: TGTGCCATCAGTGAGTCGACTAAGGCGGCCCCCTACGAGCAGTACTTC. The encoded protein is CAISESTKAAPYEQYF.